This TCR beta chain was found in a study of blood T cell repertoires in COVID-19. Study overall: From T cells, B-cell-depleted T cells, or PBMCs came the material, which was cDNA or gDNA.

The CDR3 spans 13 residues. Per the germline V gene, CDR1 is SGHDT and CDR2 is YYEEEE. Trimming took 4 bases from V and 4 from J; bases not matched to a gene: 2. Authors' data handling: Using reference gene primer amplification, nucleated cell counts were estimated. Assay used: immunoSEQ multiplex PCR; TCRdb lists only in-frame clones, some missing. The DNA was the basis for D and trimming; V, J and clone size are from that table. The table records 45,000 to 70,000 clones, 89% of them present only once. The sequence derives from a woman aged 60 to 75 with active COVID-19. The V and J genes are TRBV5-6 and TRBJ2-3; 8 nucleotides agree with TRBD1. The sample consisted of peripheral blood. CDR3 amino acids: CASSGTGSDTQYF. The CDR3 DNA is TGTGCCAGCAGCGGGACAGGTTCAGATACGCAGTATTTT.